This passage covers 3 T cell receptor beta chains from one sample sequenced in a study of early T cells in non-severe SARS-CoV-2 infection. MiXCR, run by TCRdb on the 5' RACE reads, gives a single entry per CDR3 protein. Of 70,000 or so distinct CDR3 sequences listed, 10% are singletons. The sequencing here drew on whole blood, taken at baseline. These receptor sequences come from an adult who was a healthcare worker with PCR-confirmed SARS-CoV-2 infection or an uninfected control (not recorded which).

The chain recombines TRBV6-2 or TRBV6-3 with TRBJ1-5; D is unclear. The ends were cut back, 0 bases at V and 1 base at J, with 4 bases in the middle. CDR1 is MNHEY, CDR2 SVGEGT, per germline. This CDR3 region has 14 residues. CDR3: CASSYSMSNQPQHF. The CDR3 region has the DNA TGTGCCAGCAGTTACTCGATGAGCAATCAGCCCCAGCATTTT.

The V call is TRBV20-1, the J call TRBJ1-3; 7 bases map to TRBD1. The J segment lost 0 bases and the V segment lost 4 bases, leaving 6 bases of the junction unmatched. The germline gives CDR1 DFQATT, CDR2 SNEGSKA (reference sequence). This CDR3 comprises 15 residues. This CDR3 is CSATGTADSGNTIYF. CDR3 in DNA: TGCAGTGCTACCGGGACAGCCGACTCTGGAAACACCATATATTTT.

CDR3 loop: CASSVLRDTPYEQYF. The CDR3 DNA follows: TGTGCCAGCAGTGTCCTACGGGACACCCCATACGAGCAGTACTTC. This chain links TRBV6-4 with TRBJ2-7; D possibly corresponds to TRBD1 (6 bases). Per germline, CDR1 MRHNA and CDR2 SNTAGT. V lost 4 bases and J 4 bases, leaving 17 bases between the germline ends. This CDR3 is 15 amino acids long.